This TCR beta chain was captured by sequencing in a study of long-term antiretroviral therapy in people with HIV. Between the trimmed V and J ends, which lost 4 bases and 4 bases, there was a span of 14 bases. Looked up from germline, CDR1 is MNHNS and CDR2 is SASEGT. The CDR3 totals 15 residues. Running of the v3.0 immunoSEQ assay took place at survey level. Produced via immunoSEQ multiplex PCR; TCRdb's table is partial and in-frame only. Here the sample spans about 25,000 clones, about 88% being singletons. This chain uses TRBV6-1 with TRBJ2-1, with TRBD1 as a possible D gene (7 bases). This clonotype originated in a woman aged 25 to 39 with HIV. The material sequenced was unsorted PBMCs, taken 1.9 years after starting antiretroviral therapy. CDR3 protein: CASSAGGTVYNEQFF. CDR3 nucleotides: TGTGCCAGCAGTGCCGGCGGGACAGTATACAATGAGCAGTTCTTC.